This T cell receptor beta chain was observed in a study of cytomegalovirus exposure and HLA in healthy donors. The CDR3 runs 18 residues. The V and J ends lost 1 base and 4 bases, in that order; junction bases with no gene match: 7. CDR1 and CDR2 (germline): LNHNV, YYDKDF (reference sequence). In the PCR, 60 Vbeta and 13 Jbeta primers were used. The table came from immunoSEQ multiplex PCR; TCRdb's copy has only in-frame clones and leaves some out. Here the sample spans around 190,000 clones, over 65% being singletons. Sequencing input: PBMCs. The receptor's source is a woman in her 30s in good health and CMV-seronegative. The chain recombines TRBV15 with TRBJ2-3; TRBD2 matches at 14 bases. Written as DNA, the CDR3 is TGTGCCACCAGCAGAGGGCGGACTAGCGGGGGGCCTGCAGATACGCAGTATTTT. This codes for CATSRGRTSGGPADTQYF.